The 13 T cell receptor beta chains given below trace back to one sample, sequenced in a study of blood T cell repertoires in COVID-19. TCRdb's table, derived via immunoSEQ multiplex PCR, lists solely in-frame clones and lacks some. The sample records around 380,000 clones, 70% to 90% being singletons. Sequences were obtained from PBMCs or T cells enriched from blood (not recorded which). Receptors were obtained from a man aged 25-45 years who had recovered from COVID-19.

This sequence joins TRBV7-8 and TRBJ1-1, with a tentative D call TRBD1 (5 bases). V was clipped by 6 bases and J by 0 bases, with 14 bases between them. The germline V gene has CDR1 SGHVS and CDR2 FQNEAQ. The CDR3 is 15 amino acids. CDR3 loop: CASRAAGGVNTEAFF. DNA of the CDR3: TGTGCCAGCAGGGCGGCAGGAGGGGTGAACACTGAAGCTTTCTTT.

The V call is TRBV18, the J call TRBJ2-2; 8 bases fit TRBD1. The CDR3 is 16 amino acids. The V segment lost 0 bases and the J segment 6 bases; nucleotides outside the gene matches: 6. Germline-derived CDR1 and CDR2 are KGHSH and LQKENI. CDR3 in amino acids: CASSPPAQGAAGELFF. DNA of the CDR3: TGTGCCAGCTCACCACCGGCCCAGGGGGCGGCCGGGGAGCTGTTTTTT.

V usage is TRBV3-1 (or the pseudogene TRBV3-2) and J usage is TRBJ1-5; D remains ambiguous. The CDR3 contains 15 residues. Trimming took 0 bases from V and 2 from J, leaving 8 bases between them. Germline values: CDR1 LGHDT, CDR2 YNNKEL (reference sequence). CDR3 in amino acids: CASSQESGGNQPQHF. The DNA for the CDR3 is TGTGCCAGCAGCCAAGAGTCCGGGGGCAATCAGCCCCAGCATTTT.

The chain employs TRBV5-1 and TRBJ2-1; 7 bases map to TRBD2. This CDR3 region has 16 residues. Germline assignment: CDR1 SGHRS and CDR2 YFSETQ. V was clipped by 0 bases and J by 6 bases; unmatched bases: 9. Here the CDR3 reads CASSLALASGFNEQFF. CDR3 bases: TGCGCCAGCAGCTTGGCCCTGGCTAGCGGTTTCAATGAGCAGTTCTTC. Variable domain in full (rest from reference TRBV5-1 and TRBJ2-1): KAGVTQTPRYLIKTRGQQVTLSCSPISGHRSVSWYQQTPGQGLQFLFEYFSETQRNKGNFPGRFSGRQFSNSRSEMNVSTLELGDSALYLCASSLALASGFNEQFFGPGTRLTVL.

The J gene is TRBJ2-7, the V gene TRBV19; D is possibly TRBD2 (5 bases). Trimming removed 6 bases from V and 0 bases from J, with 18 bases in between. The germline CDR1 and CDR2 sequences are LNHDA and SQIVND (reference sequence). The CDR3 spans 16 residues. CDR3 nucleotides: TGTGCCAGTAGAGCTGTGTTCGGACTTAGCTCCTACGAGCAGTACTTC. Translated: CASRAVFGLSSYEQYF.

The chain employs TRBV30 and TRBJ1-5; a weak D match, TRBD1 (5 bases). Trimming pared 1 base from V and 2 bases from J, leaving 15 bases between. Germline V gene sequence: CDR1 GTSNPN, CDR2 SVGIG (reference sequence). The CDR3 has 16 residues. Written as DNA, the CDR3 is TGTGCCTGGAGTGATCGGGGGATTAGAGGCAATCAGCCCCAGCATTTT. Encoded protein: CAWSDRGIRGNQPQHF. Full variable domain (outside the CDR3, taken from reference TRBV30 and TRBJ1-5): SQTIHQWPATLVQPVGSPLSLECTVEGTSNPNLYWYRQAAGRGLQLLFYSVGIGQISSEVPQNLSASRPQDRQFILSSKKLLLSDSGFYLCAWSDRGIRGNQPQHFGDGTRLSIL.

This clone was counted a single time. The rearrangement links TRBV5-4 to TRBJ1-1; no definite D call. The CDR3 contains 15 residues. V lost 4 bases and J 5 bases, leaving 18 bases between the germline ends. CDR1 is SGHNT and CDR2 is YYREEE in the germline V gene (reference sequence). The CDR3 bases are TGTGCCAGCAGCAGATCAGGTTCGGTGCCGACTGAAGCTTTCTTT. This encodes CASSRSGSVPTEAFF.

CDR3 in DNA: TGCGCCAGCAGCCCAGCCGCGCAGGGCTCCACCCGTGGGGAAAAACTGTTTTTT. Its translation: CASSPAAQGSTRGEKLFF. The chain employs TRBV4-3 and TRBJ1-4, with D possibly TRBD1 on 5 matching bases. The ends were cut back, 4 bases at V and 8 bases at J, with 26 bases in the middle. The CDR3 is made up of 18 amino acids. In germline, CDR1 is LGHNA, CDR2 YSLEER.

Here the CDR3 DNA reads TGTGCCAGCAGCTCGGCCTTGGGACAGGGCACCTACGAGCAGTACTTC. Translating it yields CASSSALGQGTYEQYF. This chain joins TRBV11-2 and TRBJ2-7; 9 bases agree with TRBD1. CDR3 length: 16 residues. The V gene's germline CDR1 is SGHAT and CDR2 FQNNGV. J gave up 2 bases and V 4 bases, and 9 bases lay outside the gene matches.

This clone appeared once. The J gene is TRBJ1-3, the V gene TRBV7-2; 11 nucleotides agree with TRBD1. The CDR3 totals 16 residues. V shed 5 bases, J shed 5 bases, and the junction held 8 bases outside the gene matches. Germline V CDR1 and CDR2: SGHTA, FQGNSA. The CDR3 here is CASSPRTGGIRNTIYF. CDR3 DNA sequence: TGTGCCAGCAGCCCCCGGACAGGGGGCATCAGAAACACCATATATTTT. The entire variable domain, with the rest obtained from reference TRBV7-2 and TRBJ1-3, is as follows: GAGVSQSPSNKVTEKGKDVELRCDPISGHTALYWYRQSLGQGLEFLIYFQGNSAPDKSGLPSDRFSAERTGGSVSTLTIQRTQQEDSAVYLCASSPRTGGIRNTIYFGEGSWLTVV.

V is TRBV19 and J is TRBJ1-5, with D perhaps TRBD1 (6 bases). CDR3 length: 17 residues. Per germline, CDR1 LNHDA and CDR2 SQIVND (reference sequence). V was shortened by 4 bases and J by 2 bases, with 18 bases between the two germline ends. The CDR3: CASSSLQGTSGNQPQHF. The CDR3 DNA is TGTGCCAGTAGTAGCCTCCAGGGGACCTCGGGCAATCAGCCCCAGCATTTT.

The chain uses TRBV3-1 (or the pseudogene TRBV3-2) and TRBJ1-2; no clear D gene. V was shortened by 2 bases and J by 5 bases, with 3 bases between the two germline ends. This CDR3 spans 11 amino acids. The V gene's germline CDR1 is LGHDT and CDR2 YNNKEL (reference sequence). CDR3 sequence: CASSQQYGYTF. The CDR3 nucleotides are TGTGCCAGCAGCCAACAGTATGGCTACACCTTC.

The J gene is TRBJ1-1, the V gene TRBV3-1 (or the pseudogene TRBV3-2); tentatively, D is TRBD1 (6 bases). CDR1 is LGHDT and CDR2 is YNNKEL in the germline V gene (reference sequence). V was cut by 1 base and J by 4 bases, with 13 bases left in between. The CDR3 is made up of 15 amino acids. The CDR3 sequence is CASSQVRTTGTEAFF. For the CDR3, the DNA is TGTGCCAGCAGCCAAGTTCGGACGACAGGCACTGAAGCTTTCTTT.